This TCR beta chain was identified during a study of CD8+ T cells in alopecia areata. Study-level information: Oral tofacitinib, 5 to 10 mg twice daily, was given in an open-label trial.

Points from the study as a whole: Numerous expanded lesional clones remained in scalp and blood during tofacitinib. Since there was just one nonresponder, nobody can yet say how baseline CD8+ expansion ties to response.

The ends lost 7 bases at V and 5 bases at J; junction bases unmatched: 9. CDR3 length equals 14 residues. Per the germline V gene, CDR1 is SQVTM and CDR2 is ANQGSEA. About this clone itself: Its antigen is currently unknown.

Treatment in this sample: oral pan-JAK inhibitor, 5-10 mg twice daily. RNA was extracted and reverse transcribed into cDNA as the sequencing template. Some clones are missing from TCRdb's copy, which holds only in-frame ones; the method was immunoSEQ multiplex PCR. The sample lists approximately 210,000 clones; roughly 66% were seen once. The chain is built from TRBV29-1 and TRBJ2-4; 9 bases are a match to TRBD1. The origin of this receptor is a human donor with alopecia areata. Sequencing used CD4+ T cells sorted from blood, obtained around week 44, from a patient treated with tofacitinib. The CDR3 loop reads CSGARDRDQNIQYF. The CDR3 nucleotides read TGCAGCGGGGCACGGGACAGGGATCAAAACATTCAGTACTTC.